The 27 T cell receptor beta chains presented below share a single source sample, sequenced in a study of follicular helper T cells after annual influenza vaccination. Time point here: 2014-2015 season, pre-vaccination. Profiled with immunoSEQ multiplex PCR; TCRdb holds only in-frame clones, not every one. This table holds more than 10,000 clones, 81% found once. Specimen: CXCR5- memory CD4+ T cells sorted from blood, collected on the day of influenza vaccination. The receptors originated from an adult who received the influenza vaccine.

The J gene is TRBJ2-3, the V gene TRBV9; D gene uncertain. This CDR3 region has 12 residues. Trimming took 4 bases from V and 3 from J, leaving 6 bases between them. Per the germline V gene, CDR1 is SGDLS and CDR2 is YYNGEE. The CDR3, as DNA: TGTGCCAGCAGCTTAGAGACAGATACGCAGTATTTT. The encoded protein is CASSLETDTQYF.

The chain recombines TRBV2 with TRBJ1-1; D not certain. The CDR3 runs 14 residues. Trimming pared 5 bases from V and 1 base from J, leaving 11 bases between. Per the germline V gene, CDR1 is SNHLY and CDR2 is FYNNEI. CDR3 nucleotide sequence: TGTGCCAGCAGTTTCACCGGGAGGAACACTGAAGCTTTCTTT. It encodes CASSFTGRNTEAFF.

The genes are TRBV18 and TRBJ2-7; D perhaps matches TRBD2 (6 bases). The germline gives CDR1 KGHSH, CDR2 LQKENI. The ends were cut back, 5 bases at V and 4 bases at J, with 15 bases in the middle. The CDR3 covers 14 residues. CDR3 nucleotide sequence: TGTGCCAGCTCAGCGGGACCCCCACTTTACGAGCAGTACTTC. Translated, it gives CASSAGPPLYEQYF.

This clone was seen only once. The chain has TRBV29-1 and TRBJ2-5; tentative D call: TRBD1 (5 bases). The CDR3 has 11 amino acids. CDR1 is SQVTM and CDR2 is ANQGSEA in the germline V gene. V was shortened by 4 bases and J by 5 bases, with 8 bases between the two germline ends. Here the CDR3 reads CSVGSGETQYF. The CDR3 bases are TGCAGCGTTGGTTCAGGGGAGACCCAGTACTTC.

The rearrangement uses TRBV5-6 and TRBJ2-1; maybe TRBD2 (6 bases). Germline lookup yields CDR1 SGHDT and CDR2 YYEEEE. The CDR3 is 14 residues long. V lost 4 bases and J lost 2, with 10 bases in between. The CDR3 reads CASSPRLAYNEQFF. As DNA, the CDR3 is TGTGCCAGCAGCCCTAGACTAGCCTACAATGAGCAGTTCTTC.

This chain connects TRBV5-1 to TRBJ2-1; maybe TRBD1 (5 bases). Germline V CDR1 and CDR2: SGHRS, YFSETQ. V shed 0 bases and J shed 1 base, with 8 bases lying between them. The CDR3 loop spans 15 amino acids. The CDR3 region is CASSLAQGSYNEQFF. The CDR3 coding sequence is TGCGCCAGCAGCTTGGCCCAGGGTTCCTACAATGAGCAGTTCTTC.

The gene calls are TRBV19 and TRBJ2-2; D unclear. The CDR3 is made up of 14 amino acids. Trimming stripped 5 bases from V and 2 bases from J, with 9 bases between. CDR1 is LNHDA, CDR2 SQIVND, per germline (reference sequence). CDR3 bases: TGTGCCAGTAGTTCGTCGAGAAACACCGGGGAGCTGTTTTTT. Residues: CASSSSRNTGELFF.

This chain connects TRBV7-2 to TRBJ2-3; D not resolved. Germline loops: CDR1 SGHTA, CDR2 FQGNSA. Between the trimmed V and J ends, which lost 1 base and 4 bases, there was a span of 9 bases. The CDR3 runs 14 residues. This CDR3 is CASSLGAGPDTQYF. CDR3 nucleotide sequence: TGTGCCAGCAGCTTAGGGGCAGGCCCAGATACGCAGTATTTT.

The chain joins TRBV21-1 to TRBJ1-5. TRBV21-1 is classified as a pseudogene. The CDR3 has 17 amino acids. The chain's CDR3 is CASSKGEGGLKSQPQHF. The CDR3 coding sequence is TGTGCCAGCAGCAAAGGGGAGGGGGGGCTAAAATCCCAGCCCCAGCATTTT.

V and J are TRBV7-2 and TRBJ2-2; D is ambiguous. Germline V gives CDR1 SGHTA, CDR2 FQGNSA. The CDR3 has 14 residues. V was trimmed by 5 bases and J by 0 bases, leaving 7 bases between them. The CDR3 DNA is TGTGCCAGCAGCGTCCAGCCGAACACCGGGGAGCTGTTTTTT. Translation gives CASSVQPNTGELFF.

The V gene is TRBV28, the J gene TRBJ2-5; perhaps D is TRBD1 or TRBD2 (5 bases each). Trimming removed 4 bases at V and 2 bases at J, with 14 bases between. CDR1 and CDR2 (germline): MDHEN, SYDVKM. This CDR3 has 15 residues. CDR3 bases: TGTGCCAGCAGTTCCTCCGGGACGGCGCAAGAGACCCAGTACTTC. This codes for CASSSSGTAQETQYF. The full variable domain, in which reference TRBV28 and TRBJ2-5 provide the parts outside the CDR3, is DVKVTQSSRYLVKRTGEKVFLECVQDMDHENMFWYRQDPGLGLRLIYFSYDVKMKEKGDIPEGYSVSREKKERFSLILESASTNQTSMYLCASSSSGTAQETQYFGPGTRLLVL.

CDR3 DNA sequence: TGTGCCAGCACCCCGTCAGGGGGCACTGAAGCTTTCTTT. It translates to CASTPSGGTEAFF. The rearrangement uses TRBV6-1 and TRBJ1-1; 7 nucleotides align to TRBD1. CDR3 length: 13 amino acids. Germline V gene lookup returns CDR1 MNHNS and CDR2 SASEGT. Trimming took 7 bases from V and 4 from J; bases not matched to a gene: 6.

J is TRBJ2-3 and V is TRBV18; 8 nucleotides match TRBD2. The CDR3 totals 18 residues. The germline V gene has CDR1 KGHSH and CDR2 LQKENI. V lost 4 bases, J lost 2 bases, and 14 bases stayed unmatched. In DNA, the CDR3 is TGTGCCAGCTCACAGATAGCCTCCGCAGCGGGAGCCACAGATACGCAGTATTTT. Amino acid sequence: CASSQIASAAGATDTQYF.

The genes are TRBV9 and TRBJ1-1, with 10 nucleotides matching TRBD1. This CDR3 has 14 amino acids. The V and J ends lost 4 bases and 3 bases, in that order; junction bases with no gene match: 3. CDR1 is SGDLS and CDR2 is YYNGEE in the germline V gene. CDR3 sequence (DNA): TGTGCCAGCAGCACAGGACAGGGGGACACTGAAGCTTTCTTT. The encoded protein is CASSTGQGDTEAFF. Full variable domain (missing parts from reference TRBV9 and TRBJ1-1): DSGVTQTPKHLITATGQRVTLRCSPRSGDLSVYWYQQSLDQGLQFLIQYYNGEERAKGNILERFSAQQFPDLHSELNLSSLELGDSALYFCASSTGQGDTEAFFGQGTRLTVV.

This clone was picked up a small number of times. The V and J genes are TRBV19 and TRBJ2-3; D unclear. The CDR3 has 14 amino acids. Trimming took 3 bases from V and 0 from J, leaving 7 bases between them. The germline gives CDR1 LNHDA, CDR2 SQIVND (reference sequence). The CDR3 DNA follows: TGTGCCAGTAGTATCCCCCCTAGCACAGATACGCAGTATTTT. It translates to CASSIPPSTDTQYF.

The chain has TRBV6-5 and TRBJ2-2; D gene ambiguous. V shed 8 bases and J shed 5 bases, with 12 bases lying between them. CDR1 is MNHEY and CDR2 is SVGAGI in the germline V gene. The CDR3 is 13 amino acids. In nucleotides, the CDR3 is TGTGCCAGCCGAGAGGTGGAAACCGGGGAGCTGTTTTTT. This translates into CASREVETGELFF.

The chain employs TRBV29-1 and TRBJ2-5; TRBD1 aligns across 9 bases. Trimming took 6 bases from V and 2 from J; bases not matched to a gene: 7. This CDR3 is built from 14 residues. Germline V gene sequence: CDR1 SQVTM, CDR2 ANQGSEA. The DNA for the CDR3 is TGCAGCGTGGGGGGACAGGGCGGGCAAGAGACCCAGTACTTC. Translating gives CSVGGQGGQETQYF.

The sample holds a few counts of this clone. The V and J genes are TRBV7-2 and TRBJ1-2, with D hard to call. The germline gives CDR1 SGHTA, CDR2 FQGNSA. With 6 bases removed from V and 7 bases from J, the gap between germline ends came to 12 bases. The CDR3 has 12 residues. DNA for the CDR3: TGTGCCAGCAGGCCCAGAGGCGCTGGCTACACCTTC. This translates into CASRPRGAGYTF.

This clone was detected only once. The V call is TRBV10-3, the J call TRBJ2-1; TRBD1 aligns across 9 bases. Per the germline V gene, CDR1 is ENHRY and CDR2 is SYGVKD. The CDR3 covers 14 residues. V lost 8 bases and J lost 6; bases outside the gene matches: 8. Here the CDR3 DNA reads TGTGCCATCGGGGAGGGACAGGGTCCCAATGAGCAGTTCTTC. Protein sequence: CAIGEGQGPNEQFF.

The rearrangement joins TRBV5-6 to TRBJ2-3; weak D call: TRBD2 (6 bases). The CDR3 totals 15 residues. CDR1 and CDR2 from the germline V gene are SGHDT and YYEEEE. Trimming pared 3 bases from V and 5 bases from J, leaving 16 bases between. The CDR3 coding sequence is TGTGCCAGCAGCTATTTAGCGGTAAAGGTAGATACGCAGTATTTT. Its translation: CASSYLAVKVDTQYF.

The V and J genes are TRBV7-6 and TRBJ1-5; a possible D gene is TRBD1 (5 bases). V was pared by 0 bases and J by 0 bases, with 18 bases between. The CDR3 has 19 residues. Germline assignment: CDR1 SGHVS and CDR2 FNYEAQ. CDR3 bases: TGTGCCAGCAGCTTAGCGAGGATGGGGGGTGTTCTTAGCAATCAGCCCCAGCATTTT. It yields the protein CASSLARMGGVLSNQPQHF.

This clone was detected only a few times. J is TRBJ2-2 and V is TRBV4-3; 7 nucleotides align to TRBD1. This CDR3 is 14 amino acids long. The V and J ends lost 3 bases and 4 bases, in that order; junction bases with no gene match: 2. Looked up from germline, CDR1 is LGHNA and CDR2 is YSLEER. This CDR3 reads CASSHNRGTGELFF. CDR3 DNA: TGCGCCAGCAGCCACAACAGGGGCACCGGGGAGCTGTTTTTT.

The V call is TRBV6-1, the J call TRBJ1-5; a possible D gene is TRBD1 (5 bases). Trimming took 7 bases from V and 1 from J, leaving 14 bases between them. The germline CDR1 and CDR2 sequences are MNHNS and SASEGT. The CDR3 totals 15 residues. CDR3 region: CASISGAVSNQPQHF. The CDR3 DNA reads TGTGCCAGCATCTCCGGGGCTGTCAGCAATCAGCCCCAGCATTTT.

The chain links TRBV28 to TRBJ2-1; perhaps TRBD2 as D (5 bases). The germline gives CDR1 MDHEN, CDR2 SYDVKM. This CDR3 spans 14 amino acids. The V end was cut by 3 bases, the J end by 2 bases, with 8 bases between. CDR3 amino acids: CASSLRAPYNEQFF. The CDR3 DNA reads TGTGCCAGCAGTTTGCGGGCACCCTACAATGAGCAGTTCTTC. The full variable domain, its missing parts supplied by reference TRBV28 and TRBJ2-1, is DVKVTQSSRYLVKRTGEKVFLECVQDMDHENMFWYRQDPGLGLRLIYFSYDVKMKEKGDIPEGYSVSREKKERFSLILESASTNQTSMYLCASSLRAPYNEQFFGPGTRLTVL.

The V and J genes are TRBV28 and TRBJ1-4; D might be TRBD1 (6 bases). The CDR3 length is 13 residues. Between the trimmed V and J ends, which lost 3 bases and 7 bases, there was a span of 9 bases. CDR1 MDHEN and CDR2 SYDVKM come from the germline V gene. CDR3 sequence (DNA): TGTGCCAGCAGTTTGCAGGGGTTTGAAAAACTGTTTTTT. Encoded protein: CASSLQGFEKLFF.

This chain links TRBV5-8 with TRBJ1-2; D is ambiguous. This CDR3 has 16 amino acids. The V gene lost 0 bases and the J gene lost 4 bases, with 16 bases spanning the gap. Germline assignment: CDR1 SGHTS and CDR2 YDEGEE. The CDR3 protein is CASSLGSRWFTYGYTF. The DNA for the CDR3 is TGTGCCAGCAGCTTGGGCAGTCGGTGGTTTACCTATGGCTACACCTTC.

This chain connects TRBV11-1 to TRBJ2-2; 10 nucleotides match TRBD1. The CDR3 is 17 amino acids. Per germline, CDR1 SGHAT and CDR2 FQDESV (reference sequence). The V segment lost 5 bases and the J segment 4 bases; nucleotides outside the gene matches: 10. CDR3 nucleotides: TGTGCCAGCAGCCAACCCACCGGGACAGGGGTCACCGGGGAGCTGTTTTTT. It codes for CASSQPTGTGVTGELFF. Full variable domain (outside the CDR3, taken from reference TRBV11-1 and TRBJ2-2): EAEVAQSPRYKITEKSQAVAFWCDPISGHATLYWYRQILGQGPELLVQFQDESVVDDSQLPKDRFSAERLKGVDSTLKIQPAELGDSAMYLCASSQPTGTGVTGELFFGEGSRLTVL.